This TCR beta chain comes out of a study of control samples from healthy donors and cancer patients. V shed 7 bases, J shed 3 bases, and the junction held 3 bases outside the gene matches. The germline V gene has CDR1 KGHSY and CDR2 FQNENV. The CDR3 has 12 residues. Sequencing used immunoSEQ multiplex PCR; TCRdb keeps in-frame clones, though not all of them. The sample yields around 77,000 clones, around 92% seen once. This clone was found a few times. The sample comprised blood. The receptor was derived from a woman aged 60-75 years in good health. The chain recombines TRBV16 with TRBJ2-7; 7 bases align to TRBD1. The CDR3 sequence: CASMDRNYEQYF. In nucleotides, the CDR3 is TGTGCCAGCATGGACAGGAACTACGAGCAGTACTTC.